The 21 T cell receptor beta chains below come from one sample, sequenced in a study of control samples from healthy donors and cancer patients. Profiled with immunoSEQ multiplex PCR; TCRdb holds only in-frame clones, not every one. The data hold around 250,000 clones, with roughly 80% observed a single time. Source material: PBMCs. The receptors were gathered from a woman aged 60 to 75 with lung cancer.

The V call is TRBV11-2, the J call TRBJ1-3, with TRBD1 as a possible D gene (6 bases). Germline V gene data show CDR1 as SGHAT and CDR2 as FQNNGV. The CDR3 contains 15 residues. Trimming pared 2 bases from V and 1 base from J, leaving 9 bases between. This chain's CDR3 is CASSLRGASGNTIYF. The CDR3 bases are TGTGCCAGCAGCTTACGGGGGGCATCTGGAAACACCATATATTTT.

The rearrangement joins TRBV9 to TRBJ2-3; D might be TRBD2 (6 bases). There are 17 residues in the CDR3. V was shortened by 3 bases and J by 2 bases, with 19 bases between the two germline ends. From germline, CDR1 is SGDLS and CDR2 YYNGEE. CDR3: CASSGGIGRQYTDTQYF. The CDR3 bases are TGTGCCAGCAGCGGAGGCATAGGGAGGCAGTACACAGATACGCAGTATTTT.

This clone was observed a single time. This chain links TRBV5-4 with TRBJ2-3; D ambiguous. Germline lookup yields CDR1 SGHNT and CDR2 YYREEE (reference sequence). The V gene lost 7 bases and the J gene lost 1 base, with 13 bases spanning the gap. The CDR3 totals 14 residues. CDR3: CASGTRRGTDTQYF. The CDR3 bases are TGTGCCAGCGGTACACGGAGAGGCACAGATACGCAGTATTTT.

This clone was seen once. Other nucleotide sequences from this sample produce the same CDR3. The CDR3 DNA reads TGTGCCAGCAGCCAGGGGTACGAGCAGTACTTC. Translated, it gives CASSQGYEQYF. The chain recombines TRBV3-1 (or the pseudogene TRBV3-2) with TRBJ2-7; D ambiguous. V lost 3 bases and J lost 4, with 4 bases in between. The length of the CDR3 is 11 residues. Germline V CDR1 and CDR2: LGHDT, YNNKEL (reference sequence).

V gene TRBV28 combines with J gene TRBJ1-6; D is ambiguous. CDR1 is MDHEN and CDR2 is SYDVKM in the germline V gene. The CDR3 sequence is 14 residues long. V shed 6 bases and J shed 9 bases, with 15 bases lying between them. CDR3: CASRSYNRGSPLHF. CDR3 sequence (DNA): TGTGCCAGCAGATCGTATAATCGGGGTTCACCCCTCCACTTT.

Note on this clone: This same CDR3 is encoded by further DNA sequences in the sample. The V call is TRBV5-1, the J call TRBJ2-1; 9 positions match TRBD2. This CDR3 region has 14 residues. The germline CDR1 and CDR2 sequences are SGHRS and YFSETQ. The J segment lost 6 bases and the V segment lost 5 bases, leaving 6 bases of the junction unmatched. The CDR3 here is CASSLAGASNEQFF. In DNA form, the CDR3 reads TGCGCCAGCAGTTTAGCGGGAGCCAGCAATGAGCAGTTCTTC.

In regard to this clone: In the same sample, other DNA sequences code for this CDR3. This chain uses TRBV5-1 with TRBJ2-5; 10 bases line up with TRBD2. The length of the CDR3 is 17 residues. In germline, CDR1 is SGHRS, CDR2 YFSETQ. V gave up 0 bases and J gave up 2 bases; unmatched junction bases: 7. The CDR3 loop reads CASSLAGVAGGQETQYF. The CDR3 DNA reads TGCGCCAGCAGCTTGGCAGGTGTAGCGGGGGGTCAAGAGACCCAGTACTTC.

The chain couples TRBV4-1 to TRBJ1-2; tentatively, D is TRBD1 (6 bases). The CDR3 has 13 residues. Germline V lookup: CDR1 MGHRA, CDR2 YSYEKL. V dropped 1 base and J dropped 3 bases, with 6 bases sitting between them. The CDR3 loop is CASSQGTDYGYTF. The CDR3 DNA sequence: TGCGCCAGCAGCCAAGGGACAGACTATGGCTACACCTTC.

This clone was seen more than once but under ten times. The chain has TRBV18 and TRBJ1-4; D ambiguous. Trimming shortened V by 2 bases and J by 8 bases, and 12 bases separated the two germline ends. The germline gives CDR1 KGHSH, CDR2 LQKENI. The CDR3 covers 14 residues. In DNA form, the CDR3 reads TGTGCCAGCTCACCAACCGGAGGATGGGAAAAACTGTTTTTT. Amino acid sequence: CASSPTGGWEKLFF. Filled out from reference TRBV18 and TRBJ1-4, the complete variable domain reads NAGVMQNPRHLVRRRGQEARLRCSPMKGHSHVYWYRQLPEEGLKFMVYLQKENIIDESGMPKERFSAEFPKEGPSILRIQQVVRGDSAAYFCASSPTGGWEKLFFGSGTQLSVL.

The V and J genes are TRBV3-1 (or the pseudogene TRBV3-2) and TRBJ2-7; D gene unclear. Trimming left V 4 bases short and J 3 bases short, with 16 bases between. The CDR3 loop spans 15 amino acids. Germline V gene data show CDR1 as LGHDT and CDR2 as YNNKEL (reference sequence). The DNA of the CDR3 is TGTGCCAGCAGCCCCGGACCAGACGGCAGCTACGAGCAGTACTTC. Translation gives CASSPGPDGSYEQYF.

The genes are TRBV3-1 (or the pseudogene TRBV3-2) and TRBJ1-5; D gene uncertain. The germline CDR1 and CDR2 sequences are LGHDT and YNNKEL (reference sequence). This CDR3 has 16 amino acids. V lost 0 bases and J 0 bases, leaving 9 bases between the germline ends. Here the CDR3 reads CASSQDLSNSNQPQHF. DNA for the CDR3: TGTGCCAGCAGCCAAGATCTGTCGAATAGCAATCAGCCCCAGCATTTT.

This clone was seen only once. An end of the junction does not agree with germline; a read error may underlie this. CDR3 in amino acids: CASSQREGEMQPQHF. CDR3 nucleotides: TGCGCGAGCAGCCAAAGGGAGGGGGAGATGCAGCCCCAGCATTTT. V is TRBV4-1 and J is TRBJ1-5, with D perhaps matching TRBD1 (6 bases). CDR3 size: 15 residues. CDR1 is MGHRA, CDR2 YSYEKL, per germline.

The chain is built from TRBV10-3 and TRBJ2-7; TRBD2 matches at 12 bases. The CDR3 loop spans 17 amino acids. Germline V gives CDR1 ENHRY, CDR2 SYGVKD. After removal of 4 bases from V and 0 bases from J, the junction contained 7 bases not matched to a gene. For the CDR3, the DNA is TGTGCCATCAGTGGGACTAGCGGGACCGTTAGCTCCTACGAGCAGTACTTC. This gives the protein CAISGTSGTVSSYEQYF.

On this clone: At the DNA level, this CDR3 is encoded by other sequences in the same sample as well. The genes are TRBV18 and TRBJ1-1; D uncertain. This CDR3 comprises 15 residues. V lost 0 bases to trimming and J lost 1 base, with 9 bases between them. In germline, CDR1 is KGHSH, CDR2 LQKENI. CDR3 in DNA: TGTGCCAGCTCACCACCATCGGGCGGGAACACTGAAGCTTTCTTT. Protein product: CASSPPSGGNTEAFF.

The chain has TRBV3-1 (or the pseudogene TRBV3-2) and TRBJ2-7, with D perhaps TRBD2 (6 bases). Deletions cut 4 bases from V and 3 bases from J, with 10 bases between. CDR3 length equals 13 residues. Germline V CDR1 and CDR2: LGHDT, YNNKEL (reference sequence). CDR3 nucleotide sequence: TGTGCCAGCAGCCCTTATAGCGGCTACGAGCAGTACTTC. This encodes CASSPYSGYEQYF.

This clone came up once. V and J are TRBV5-1 and TRBJ2-2; 7 nucleotides line up with TRBD2. The CDR3 extends over 14 amino acids. Germline V gene lookup returns CDR1 SGHRS and CDR2 YFSETQ. The junction had 6 bases not matched to a gene; V was cut back by 4 bases and J by 6 bases. CDR3 loop: CASSPGGEPGELFF. The CDR3 DNA reads as TGCGCCAGCAGCCCTGGGGGGGAGCCCGGGGAGCTGTTTTTT.

The chain employs TRBV5-4 and TRBJ2-5, with 7 bases aligning to TRBD1. V trimming: 4 bases; J trimming: 3 bases; junction bases outside the gene matches: 9. CDR1 and CDR2 (germline): SGHNT, YYREEE (reference sequence). The CDR3 runs 15 residues. The CDR3 DNA reads TGTGCCAGCAGCGGGGACAGATTAGGTGAAGAGACCCAGTACTTC. Translating gives CASSGDRLGEETQYF.

The V and J genes are TRBV28 and TRBJ1-3, with a weak D call TRBD1 (5 bases). Trimming left V 5 bases short and J 4 bases short, with 24 bases between. The CDR3 is 18 residues long. CDR1 is MDHEN and CDR2 is SYDVKM in the germline V gene. CDR3 sequence: CASSPNPRQPWYGNTIYF. The DNA for the CDR3 is TGTGCCAGCAGTCCGAACCCCCGACAGCCTTGGTACGGAAACACCATATATTTT.

The V call is TRBV11-3, the J call TRBJ1-5; D not certain. CDR1 is SGHNT, CDR2 YENEEA, per germline. Between the trimmed V and J ends, which lost 2 bases and 6 bases, there was a span of 11 bases. The length of the CDR3 is 14 residues. The chain's CDR3 is CASSLYRAPQPQHF. The CDR3 nucleotides are TGTGCCAGCAGCTTATACAGAGCCCCTCAGCCCCAGCATTTT.

CDR3 nucleotides: TGTGCCAGCAGTCGGGCAGACCGGGACAATGAGCAGTTCTTC. Residues: CASSRADRDNEQFF. The chain couples TRBV6-6 to TRBJ2-1; D gene unclear. Between the trimmed V and J ends, which lost 5 bases and 5 bases, there was a span of 13 bases. Germline-derived CDR1 and CDR2 are MNHNY and SVGAGI (reference sequence). The CDR3 spans 14 residues.

V usage is TRBV2 and J usage is TRBJ2-1; 10 positions agree with TRBD1. The V gene's germline CDR1 is SNHLY and CDR2 FYNNEI. After removal of 7 bases from V and 8 bases from J, the junction contained 8 bases not matched to a gene. The CDR3 runs to 14 residues. The CDR3 region is CASIYRQGAYEQFF. The DNA for the CDR3 is TGTGCCAGCATCTACCGACAGGGGGCCTATGAGCAGTTCTTC. Using reference TRBV2 and TRBJ2-1 for the parts outside the CDR3, the full variable domain is EPEVTQTPSHQVTQMGQEVILRCVPISNHLYFYWYRQILGQKVEFLVSFYNNEISEKSEIFDDQFSVERPDGSNFTLKIRSTKLEDSAMYFCASIYRQGAYEQFFGPGTRLTVL.